The 10 T cell receptor beta chains in this list originate from one sample, sequenced in a study of blood T cell repertoires in COVID-19. Produced via immunoSEQ multiplex PCR; TCRdb's table is partial and in-frame only. The sample gives about 260,000 clones, over 75% of which show up once; 8.6% is in the top ten. Sequencing input: peripheral blood. All receptors derive from a human donor in a cohort sampled during active COVID-19.

This clone was detected many times. V gene TRBV27 combines with J gene TRBJ2-7; 9 nucleotides line up with TRBD1. The V and J ends lost 4 bases and 6 bases, in that order; junction bases with no gene match: 4. This CDR3 is 13 amino acids long. Looked up from germline, CDR1 is MNHEY and CDR2 is SMNVEV (reference sequence). The CDR3 loop is CASSWTGEGEQYF. The CDR3 DNA sequence: TGTGCCAGCAGTTGGACAGGGGAGGGCGAGCAGTACTTC.

The gene calls are TRBV6-5 and TRBJ1-2, with TRBD1 as a possible D gene (6 bases). V lost 5 bases to trimming and J lost 4 bases, with 14 bases between them. The CDR3 loop spans 14 amino acids. Per the germline V gene, CDR1 is MNHEY and CDR2 is SVGAGI. CDR3 in amino acids: CASSHRGTGYGYTF. The CDR3, as DNA: TGTGCCAGCAGTCATAGGGGGACGGGCTATGGCTACACCTTC.

The rearrangement uses TRBV6-5 and TRBJ2-5; 8 positions match TRBD1. Trimming cost V 5 bases and J 2 bases; bases outside gene matches: 7. The CDR3 extends over 15 amino acids. CDR1 is MNHEY, CDR2 SVGAGI, per germline. The CDR3 spells CASSPTGTGQETQYF. CDR3 coding DNA: TGTGCCAGCAGTCCTACCGGGACAGGACAAGAGACCCAGTACTTC.

V gene TRBV18 combines with J gene TRBJ1-2, with D perhaps matching TRBD1 (6 bases). Germline V gene sequence: CDR1 KGHSH, CDR2 LQKENI. CDR3 length equals 15 residues. V lost 4 bases to trimming and J lost 6 bases, with 18 bases between them. CDR3 sequence: CASSLTAGGVNGYTF. As DNA, the CDR3 is TGTGCCAGCTCACTTACGGCGGGGGGCGTTAATGGCTACACCTTC.

This clone was detected many times. The chain recombines TRBV7-2 with TRBJ2-3; no definite D call. Germline V CDR1 and CDR2: SGHTA, FQGNSA. The CDR3 contains 15 residues. V lost 0 bases and J 0 bases, leaving 7 bases between the germline ends. The chain's CDR3 is CASSLAAASTDTQYF. CDR3 nucleotides: TGTGCCAGCAGCTTAGCGGCGGCTAGCACAGATACGCAGTATTTT.

The genes are TRBV6-2 or TRBV6-3 and TRBJ2-7, with unresolved D. V was pared by 0 bases and J by 2 bases, with 23 bases between. This CDR3 is built from 19 residues. Germline assignment: CDR1 MNHEY and CDR2 SVGEGT. The CDR3 reads CASSYSITKAGKDPYEQYF. CDR3 nucleotide sequence: TGTGCCAGCAGTTACTCGATAACGAAGGCAGGTAAAGATCCCTACGAGCAGTACTTC.

This clone was detected once. The chain has TRBV4-2 and TRBJ2-3; possibly TRBD1 for D (6 bases). Germline V CDR1 and CDR2: LGHNA, YNFKEQ. Trimming pared 4 bases from V and 4 bases from J, leaving 18 bases between. The CDR3 sequence is 16 residues long. This CDR3 is CASSPKGGNGADTQYF. CDR3 DNA: TGTGCCAGCAGCCCAAAAGGGGGTAATGGCGCAGATACGCAGTATTTT.

This chain connects TRBV24-1 to TRBJ1-2, with 8 bases aligning to TRBD1. The CDR3 is made up of 13 amino acids. The ends lost 4 bases at V and 8 bases at J; junction bases unmatched: 5. Germline-derived CDR1 and CDR2 are KGHDR and SFDVKD. CDR3 loop: CATSERTGTGYTF. DNA of the CDR3: TGTGCCACCAGTGAAAGGACAGGGACCGGCTACACCTTC.

The chain links TRBV25-1 to TRBJ1-1, with 8 bases matching TRBD1. Per germline, CDR1 MGHDK and CDR2 SYGVNS. The CDR3 has 14 amino acids. V lost 7 bases, J lost 5 bases, and 9 bases stayed unmatched. The DNA for the CDR3 is TGTGCCAGCACTTCTGGACAGGGACTGACTGAAGCTTTCTTT. Translation: CASTSGQGLTEAFF.

V gene TRBV12-5 combines with J gene TRBJ2-7, with TRBD1 as a possible D gene (6 bases). This CDR3 is built from 12 residues. The germline V gene encodes CDR1 LGHNT and CDR2 FRNRAP. Trimming cost V 1 base and J 6 bases, with 7 bases left between them. The CDR3 DNA sequence: TGTGCTAGTGGTTTGGGAGGGGGCGAGCAGTACTTC. Translated, it gives CASGLGGGEQYF.